This TCR beta chain is drawn from a study of neurological immune-mediated disorders. About the study: The approximately 34 multiple sclerosis patients comprised around 30 relapsing-remitting and 3 secondary progressive cases.

This clonotype was seen repeatedly, ten times or more. The cDNA was generated through 5'RACE incorporating 10-nucleotide random UMIs. MiXCR, run by TCRdb on the 5' RACE reads, gives a single entry per CDR3 protein. The table shows about 82,000 distinct CDR3 sequences, with 2.5% to 3% occurring only once. The unsorted libraries were made from 2 million PBMCs kept at -80 C. The ends were cut back, 0 bases at V and 1 base at J, with 15 bases in the middle. The CDR3 is 17 residues long. Germline CDR1 reads MGHRA; CDR2 reads YSYEKL. The TCR comes from a woman aged 30 to 39 with multiple sclerosis. This sequence joins TRBV4-1 and TRBJ1-2; D may be TRBD1 (6 bases). Input material: PBMCs. The CDR3: CASSQEMSSGDNYGYTF. The CDR3 DNA is TGCGCCAGCAGCCAAGAGATGAGCTCAGGGGATAACTATGGCTACACCTTC.